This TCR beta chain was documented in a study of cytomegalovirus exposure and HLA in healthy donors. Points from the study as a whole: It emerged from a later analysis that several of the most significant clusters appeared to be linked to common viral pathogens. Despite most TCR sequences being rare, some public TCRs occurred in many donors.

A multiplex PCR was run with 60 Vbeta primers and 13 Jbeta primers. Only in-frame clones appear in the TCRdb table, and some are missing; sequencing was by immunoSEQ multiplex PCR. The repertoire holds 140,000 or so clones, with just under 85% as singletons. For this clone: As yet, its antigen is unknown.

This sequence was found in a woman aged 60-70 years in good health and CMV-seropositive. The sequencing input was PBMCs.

DNA for the CDR3: TGTGCCAGCAGCCCCCGAAGACTAGAGCCGCACAGTGAGCAGTTCTTC. This sequence encodes CASSPRRLEPHSEQFF. V gene TRBV14 combines with J gene TRBJ2-1, with D perhaps TRBD2 (6 bases). The ends were cut back, 4 bases at V and 9 bases at J, with 22 bases in the middle. This CDR3 has 16 residues. CDR1 is SGHDN and CDR2 is FVKESK in the germline V gene.